One sample yielded the 8 T cell receptor beta chains listed below, sequenced in a study of blood T cell repertoires in COVID-19. Using immunoSEQ multiplex PCR, the repertoire was profiled, and TCRdb retains in-frame clones only, with some absent. The data hold approximately 69,000 clones, with 80% to 90% observed a single time. The sequencing sample was made of peripheral blood. These receptor sequences come from a woman between 65 and 79 years old with acute or convalescent COVID-19.

The V call is TRBV11-3, the J call TRBJ2-4; 9 positions agree with TRBD1. CDR1 and CDR2 (germline): SGHNT, YENEEA. With 6 bases clipped from V and 4 bases from J, the junction kept 4 bases outside the gene matches. The CDR3 spans 14 residues. For the CDR3, the DNA is TGTGCCAGCAGTCCCGGGACAGGGAAAAACATTCAGTACTTC. Its protein product is CASSPGTGKNIQYF. Filled out from reference TRBV11-3 and TRBJ2-4, the complete variable domain reads EAGVVQSPRYKIIEKKQPVAFWCNPISGHNTLYWYLQNLGQGPELLIRYENEEAVDDSQLPKDRFSAERLKGVDSTLKIQPAELGDSAVYLCASSPGTGKNIQYFGAGTRLSVL.

Note on this clone: The identical CDR3 is also encoded by other nucleotide sequences in the sample. The genes are TRBV12-3 or TRBV12-4 and TRBJ1-1; D perhaps matches TRBD1 (5 bases). Trimming pared 2 bases from V and 1 base from J, leaving 5 bases between. This CDR3 contains 13 residues. The CDR3 is CASSLRGNTEAFF. In DNA form, the CDR3 reads TGTGCCAGCAGTTTAAGGGGGAACACTGAAGCTTTCTTT.

Only one count was recorded for this clone. The rearrangement joins TRBV28 to TRBJ2-1; tentative D call: TRBD2 (7 bases). The length of the CDR3 is 13 residues. V lost 1 base, J lost 10 bases, and 11 bases lay in between. Looked up from germline, CDR1 is MDHEN and CDR2 is SYDVKM. CDR3 sequence: CASSLLGGHEQFF. Written as DNA, the CDR3 is TGTGCCAGCAGTTTATTGGGGGGGCACGAGCAGTTCTTC.

The J gene is TRBJ2-1, the V gene TRBV14; TRBD2 matches 7 bases. This CDR3 comprises 16 residues. The ends lost 2 bases at V and 3 bases at J; junction bases unmatched: 7. Germline CDR1 is SGHDN and CDR2 is FVKESK. The CDR3 reads CASSQSGLGYYNEQFF. CDR3 bases: TGTGCCAGCAGCCAATCTGGACTAGGGTACTACAATGAGCAGTTCTTC.

The chain couples TRBV19 to TRBJ1-1; 10 bases are shared with TRBD1. Losses at the gene ends were 3 bases for V and 1 base for J; bases not matched to a gene: 5. Germline values: CDR1 LNHDA, CDR2 SQIVND (reference sequence). The CDR3 has 16 amino acids. This CDR3 reads CASSIRRTGGNTEAFF. The CDR3 region has the DNA TGTGCCAGTAGTATTCGTCGGACAGGGGGGAACACTGAAGCTTTCTTT.

J is TRBJ2-3 and V is TRBV3-1 (or the pseudogene TRBV3-2), with TRBD2 matching 11 bases. V gave up 4 bases and J gave up 4 bases; unmatched junction bases: 4. CDR1 and CDR2 (germline): LGHDT, YNNKEL (reference sequence). This CDR3 spans 15 amino acids. The CDR3 is CASSPSGRRSDTQYF. The CDR3 DNA sequence: TGTGCCAGCAGCCCTAGCGGGAGGAGGTCAGATACGCAGTATTTT.

J is TRBJ1-2 and V is TRBV5-1; TRBD1 matches at 9 bases. The CDR3 covers 17 residues. The ends lost 3 bases at V and 0 bases at J; junction bases unmatched: 9. Germline V gene sequence: CDR1 SGHRS, CDR2 YFSETQ. The CDR3 DNA is TGCGCCAGCAGCTGGGACAGGGAACCCTACTCTAACTATGGCTACACCTTC. Protein product: CASSWDREPYSNYGYTF. The full variable domain, with the rest looked up from reference TRBV5-1 and TRBJ1-2, is KAGVTQTPRYLIKTRGQQVTLSCSPISGHRSVSWYQQTPGQGLQFLFEYFSETQRNKGNFPGRFSGRQFSNSRSEMNVSTLELGDSALYLCASSWDREPYSNYGYTFGSGTRLTVV.

The rearrangement uses TRBV21-1 and TRBJ1-2; the D call in the table, TRBD1, was not verified against the DNA. TRBV21-1 is a known pseudogene. The CDR3 spans 15 residues. CDR3 DNA sequence: TGTGCCAGCAGCAAAAGGGACAGGGGCAACTATGGCTACACCTTC. This sequence encodes CASSKRDRGNYGYTF.